This is a list of T cell receptor beta chains from one sample in a study of T cell repertoires in ileal Crohn's disease. TCRdb's table, derived via immunoSEQ multiplex PCR, lists solely in-frame clones and lacks some. The sample holds roughly 13,000 clones, roughly 78% seen once. The sequencing sample was made of ileal tissue. Receptors originate from an adult with Crohn's disease. CDR3s include the opening cysteine and the closing phenylalanine or tryptophan. The D gene is left open where the match is weak. Clone size is given for some rows only: seen once, a few or many times, or a class if the clone is expanded.

J gene | D gene | V gene | clone size | CDR3 length | CDR3 DNA | CDR3 protein
TRBJ2-7 | . | TRBV9 | few | 16 | TGTGCCAGCAGCGACCCTTTGGGGGCGCTACCCTACGAGCAGTACTTC | CASSDPLGALPYEQYF
TRBJ2-3 | . | TRBV7-9 | . | 13 | TGTGCCAGCAGCTTAAGCAGTAGCCATACGCAGTATTTT | CASSLSSSHTQYF
TRBJ2-1 | TRBD1 | TRBV9 | few | 14 | TGTGCCAGCGCCTCGGGACAGGCATACAATGAGCAGTTCTTC | CASASGQAYNEQFF
TRBJ2-2 | TRBD2 | TRBV27 | . | 15 | TGTGCCAGCAGATTAGCGGGGGGGGTCTCCGGGGAGCTGTTTTTT | CASRLAGGVSGELFF
TRBJ1-1 | . | TRBV19 | . | 14 | TGTGCCAGTAATCGGGGTGGAATGAACACTGAAGCTTTCTTT | CASNRGGMNTEAFF
TRBJ1-2 | . | TRBV11-2 | . | 15 | TGTGCCAGCAGCTTACTAACCTATGTAAACTATGGCTACACCTTC | CASSLLTYVNYGYTF
TRBJ1-2 | TRBD1 | TRBV5-1 | . | 16 | TGCGCCAGCAGCGGGGGCTGGACAGGGATCGACTATGGCTACACCTTC | CASSGGWTGIDYGYTF
TRBJ1-6 | . | TRBV11-2 | . | 14 | TGTGCCAGCAGCTTAGAGCAGGTCCGCTCACCCCTCCACTTT | CASSLEQVRSPLHF
TRBJ2-7 | . | TRBV18 | . | 15 | TGTGCCAGCTCACCTAGTCAGGGGGGCTCCTACGAGCAGTACTTC | CASSPSQGGSYEQYF
TRBJ2-5 | . | TRBV7-2 | few | 14 | TGTGCCAGCAGCTGGGGGGGCCCACAAGAGACCCAGTACTTC | CASSWGGPQETQYF
TRBJ1-2 | . | TRBV7-2 | . | 14 | TGTGCCAGCAGCTTCCAGGGTGGTAACTATGGCTACACCTTC | CASSFQGGNYGYTF
TRBJ1-1 | . | TRBV29-1 | few | 12 | TGCAGCGTGGCCGAACAGAACACTGAAGCTTTCTTT | CSVAEQNTEAFF
TRBJ2-7 | . | TRBV6-1 | . | 13 | TGTGCCAGCACAGACCGGAGGGACTACGAGCAGTACTTC | CASTDRRDYEQYF
TRBJ1-1 | . | TRBV11-2 | . | 14 | TGTGCCAGCAGCTTAGATTTAAAACAGGGTGAAGCTTTCTTT | CASSLDLKQGEAFF
TRBJ2-3 | TRBD1 | TRBV27 | . | 15 | TGTGCCAGCAGTGAACTGGGACAGGGGGCAGATACGCAGTATTTT | CASSELGQGADTQYF
TRBJ2-3 | TRBD1 | TRBV5-4 | . | 16 | TGTGCCAGCAGCTTGAGGGACAGGGGTGGGTCAGATACGCAGTATTTT | CASSLRDRGGSDTQYF
TRBJ2-1 | . | TRBV29-1 | . | 13 | TGCAGCGTTGTCGCCGCTAGCAACAATGAGCAGTTCTTC | CSVVAASNNEQFF
TRBJ1-5 | TRBD1 | TRBV7-6 | . | 15 | TGTGCCAGCAGCTCCGGGACAGGGGTTGGTCAGCCCCAGCATTTT | CASSSGTGVGQPQHF
TRBJ1-2 | . | TRBV19 | . | 12 | TGTGCCAGTAGTATACAGGACTATGGCTACACCTTC | CASSIQDYGYTF
TRBJ2-1 | TRBD2 | TRBV4-2 | . | 15 | TGTGCCAGCAGCCGCCAACTAGCGGGGTTTAATGAGCAGTTCTTC | CASSRQLAGFNEQFF
TRBJ2-3 | TRBD2 | TRBV29-1 | few | 14 | TGCAGCGTTGACACTAGCGGGTCCCCAGATACGCAGTATTTT | CSVDTSGSPDTQYF
TRBJ2-7 | TRBD1 | TRBV16 | . | 16 | TGTGCCAGCAGCCTTAAACTAGGGACAGGGTCCTACGAGCAGTACTTC | CASSLKLGTGSYEQYF
TRBJ2-2 | . | TRBV5-1 | once | 15 | TGCGCCAGCAGCCTAGACACAGGATCCACCGGGGAGCTGTTTTTT | CASSLDTGSTGELFF
TRBJ1-3 | TRBD1 | TRBV7-2 | . | 19 | TGTGCCAGCAGCACCCCACCAGTGACAGGGAGGCCGCCTGGAAACACCATATATTTT | CASSTPPVTGRPPGNTIYF
TRBJ2-5 | TRBD2 | TRBV13 | . | 15 | TGTGCCAGCACACACCGGGCCGGGGGGCAAGAGACCCAGTACTTC | CASTHRAGGQETQYF
TRBJ2-7 | . | TRBV6-1 | . | 13 | TGTGCCAGCAGTGAAGGGACAGCCTACGAGCAGTACTTC | CASSEGTAYEQYF
TRBJ2-2 | . | TRBV5-6 | . | 16 | TGTGCCAGCAGCTTGCTCGGAGCTATCGTCACCGGGGAGCTGTTTTTT | CASSLLGAIVTGELFF
TRBJ2-7 | TRBD2 | TRBV27 | . | 15 | TGTGCCAGCAGTTTTTCCCTGGCGGGGGTCAACGAGCAGTACTTC | CASSFSLAGVNEQYF
TRBJ2-2 | TRBD1 | TRBV4-1 | . | 16 | TGCGCCAGCAGCCAAGACCGGACAGGGGGCTCCGGGGAGCTGTTTTTT | CASSQDRTGGSGELFF
TRBJ2-3 | . | TRBV10-3 | . | 15 | TGTGCCATCAGTGCTACGGGAGATAGCACAGATACGCAGTATTTT | CAISATGDSTDTQYF
TRBJ2-2 | . | TRBV18 | . | 15 | TGTGCCAGCTCACCGAACAGGGCGGGCACCGGGGAGCTGTTTTTT | CASSPNRAGTGELFF
TRBJ1-1 | . | TRBV11-2 | . | 15 | TGTGCCAGCAGTACTAACAGGGCTATGAACACTGAAGCTTTCTTT | CASSTNRAMNTEAFF
TRBJ1-5 | . | TRBV11-2 | . | 13 | TGTGCCAGCAGCTTAGATCCGAGTCAGCCCCAGCATTTT | CASSLDPSQPQHF
TRBJ2-5 | . | TRBV7-9 | . | 14 | TGTGCCAGCAGCCTATGGGACAACCAAGAGACCCAGTACTTC | CASSLWDNQETQYF
TRBJ2-1 | . | TRBV2 | . | 12 | TGTGCCAGCCAGCAGGCCTACAATGAGCAGTTCTTC | CASQQAYNEQFF
TRBJ2-3 | . | TRBV13 | . | 15 | TGTGCCAGCAGCTTAGGCGGGAGTAACGCAGATACGCAGTATTTT | CASSLGGSNADTQYF
TRBJ1-2 | . | TRBV30 | . | 13 | TGTGCCTGGGGGGGGAATGGCCTATATGGCTACACCTTC | CAWGGNGLYGYTF
TRBJ2-7 | TRBD2 | TRBV28 | few | 16 | TGTGCCAGCACCCTACTGGGGGGGATCACGGGCGACGAGCAGTACTTC | CASTLLGGITGDEQYF
TRBJ1-2 | . | TRBV11-2 | . | 13 | TGTGCCAGCAGCTTCGGTCTTTCCTATGGCTACACCTTC | CASSFGLSYGYTF
TRBJ1-3 | . | TRBV2 | medium-sized | 14 | TGTGCCAGCAGTGGGCTGGGAGCTGGAAACACCATATATTTT | CASSGLGAGNTIYF
TRBJ1-1 | . | TRBV30 | few | 14 | TGCGCCTGGAGTGTACAGGCGGGGGCGGGGGAGGCTTTCTTT | CAWSVQAGAGEAFF
TRBJ2-1 | TRBD1 | TRBV4-1 | . | 14 | TGCGCCAGCAGCCAAGAAGGGACAGGTACTGAGCAGTTCTTC | CASSQEGTGTEQFF
TRBJ2-3 | . | TRBV7-2 | . | 15 | TGTGCCAGCTCCCTACTCTCCGGTTTCCCAGATACGCAGTATTTT | CASSLLSGFPDTQYF
TRBJ2-7 | . | TRBV29-1 | . | 12 | TGCAGCGTTGCCTCTAGACCGGGCGAGCAGTACTTC | CSVASRPGEQYF
TRBJ2-7 | TRBD1 | TRBV6-1 | . | 15 | TGTGCCAGCGGGTACCGGGACAGCGAGACCTACGAGCAGTACTTC | CASGYRDSETYEQYF
TRBJ1-1 | TRBD1 | TRBV6-1 | . | 17 | TGTGCCAGCAGTGAAGAGTTAACAGGGGGTAGGAACACTGAAGCTTTCTTT | CASSEELTGGRNTEAFF
TRBJ2-1 | TRBD2 | TRBV29-1 | . | 17 | TGCAGCGTTGATACTCTGGCTGGCGGGAGCTCCTACAATGAGCAGTTCTTC | CSVDTLAGGSSYNEQFF